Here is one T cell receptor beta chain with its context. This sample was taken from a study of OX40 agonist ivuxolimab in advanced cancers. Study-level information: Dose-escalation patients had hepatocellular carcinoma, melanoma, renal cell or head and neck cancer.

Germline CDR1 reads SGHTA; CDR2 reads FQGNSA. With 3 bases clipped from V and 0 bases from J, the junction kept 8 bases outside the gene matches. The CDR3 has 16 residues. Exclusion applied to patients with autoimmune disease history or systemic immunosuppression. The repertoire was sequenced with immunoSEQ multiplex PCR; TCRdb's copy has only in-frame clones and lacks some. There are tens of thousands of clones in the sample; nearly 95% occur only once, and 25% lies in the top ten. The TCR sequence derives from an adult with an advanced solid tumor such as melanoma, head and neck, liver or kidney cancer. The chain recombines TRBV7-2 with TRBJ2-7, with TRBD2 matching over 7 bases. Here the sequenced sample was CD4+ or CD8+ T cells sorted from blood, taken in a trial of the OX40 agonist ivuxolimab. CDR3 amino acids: CASSFGLAAFSYEQYF. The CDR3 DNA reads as TGTGCCAGCAGCTTCGGGCTAGCGGCCTTCTCCTACGAGCAGTACTTC. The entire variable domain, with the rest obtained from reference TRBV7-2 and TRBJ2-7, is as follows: GAGVSQSPSNKVTEKGKDVELRCDPISGHTALYWYRQSLGQGLEFLIYFQGNSAPDKSGLPSDRFSAERTGGSVSTLTIQRTQQEDSAVYLCASSFGLAAFSYEQYFGPGTRLTVT.